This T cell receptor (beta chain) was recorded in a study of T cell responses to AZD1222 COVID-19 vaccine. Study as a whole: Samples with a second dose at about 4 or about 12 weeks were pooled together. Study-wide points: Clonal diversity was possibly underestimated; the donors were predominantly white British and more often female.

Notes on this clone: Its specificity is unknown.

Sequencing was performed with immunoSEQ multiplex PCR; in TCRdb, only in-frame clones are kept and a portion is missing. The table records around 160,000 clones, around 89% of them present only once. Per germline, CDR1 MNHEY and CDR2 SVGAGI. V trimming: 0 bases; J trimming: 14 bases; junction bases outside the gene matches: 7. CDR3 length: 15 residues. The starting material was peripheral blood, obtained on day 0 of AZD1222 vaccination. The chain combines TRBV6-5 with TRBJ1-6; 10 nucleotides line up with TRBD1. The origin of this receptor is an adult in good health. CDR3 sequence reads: CASSYSTGGPRALHF. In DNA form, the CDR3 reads TGTGCCAGCAGTTACTCGACAGGGGGCCCTAGGGCCCTCCACTTT.